Below, one TCR beta chain is given with its context. Original methodology: Reference gene primer amplification yielded estimated nucleated cell counts. Sequenced by immunoSEQ multiplex PCR; TCRdb stores in-frame clones only, minus some. For V, J and clone size, that table is used; D and trimming come from the DNA. The profile shows roughly 69,000 clones, roughly 90% of them singletons. The CDR3 runs to 15 residues. The V and J ends lost 4 bases and 2 bases, in that order; junction bases with no gene match: 4. Germline V gene lookup returns CDR1 LGHDT and CDR2 YNNKEL (reference sequence). These data belong to a study of blood T cell repertoires in COVID-19. About the study: Spain, Italy and the United States supplied samples that represented acute and convalescent COVID-19.

The J gene is TRBJ2-2, the V gene TRBV3-1 (or the pseudogene TRBV3-2); the match to TRBD1 covers 7 bases. The sequencing input was peripheral blood. The TCR comes from a man aged 45 to 65 with acute or convalescent COVID-19. CDR3 sequence (DNA): TGTGCCAGCAGCCCAGGGACAGCTAACACCGGGGAGCTGTTTTTT. This sequence encodes CASSPGTANTGELFF.